This T cell receptor (gamma chain) emerged from a study of gamma-delta chains in newborns, infants, children. CDR3 size: 16 residues. Looked up from germline, CDR1 is GITISATS and CDR2 is ISYDGTV (reference sequence). TCRdb reran clone calling via CATT on the reads. This sample contains fewer than 20 gamma-chain clones. This receptor was identified in a child who was a newborn, infant or young child, either healthy, febrile or measles-vaccinated (not recorded which). This table probably holds off-target reads from a library built for another chain. A V gene of TRGV9 was called, but no J gene was assigned. Specimen: blood, collected at baseline. The CDR3 coding sequence is TGTGCCTGTGACACCGTGGGGGATACTTTGACAGCACAACTCTTCTTT. Its protein product is CACDTVGDTLTAQLFF.